A single T cell receptor (beta chain) is shown here with its context. The source of the sample is a study of T cell changes during pregnancy in multiple sclerosis. The method was immunoSEQ multiplex PCR; TCRdb's version includes in-frame clones alone and lacks a portion of them. The table includes 50,000 to 65,000 clones, 90% detected once. The receptor was isolated from a female donor in good health, enrolled as a control in a pregnancy study. The input for sequencing was peripheral blood, taken in the first trimester of pregnancy.

Here the CDR3 reads CASRGTGYVYEQYF. The CDR3 DNA follows: TGTGCCAGTAGGGGGACAGGGTATGTCTACGAGCAGTACTTC. V is TRBV2 and J is TRBJ2-7; TRBD1 matches at 9 bases. This CDR3 region has 14 residues. CDR1 is SNHLY and CDR2 is FYNNEI in the germline V gene. Trimming cost V 9 bases and J 3 bases; bases outside gene matches: 9. The variable domain in full, completed from reference TRBV2 and TRBJ2-7, reads EPEVTQTPSHQVTQMGQEVILRCVPISNHLYFYWYRQILGQKVEFLVSFYNNEISEKSEIFDDQFSVERPDGSNFTLKIRSTKLEDSAMYFCASRGTGYVYEQYFGPGTRLTVT.